This TCR beta chain was sequenced for a study of blood T cell repertoires in COVID-19. About the study: Italy, Spain and the United States were the sources of the convalescent and acute COVID-19 samples. Nucleic acid was either cDNA or gDNA, and it came from T cells, B-cell-depleted T cells, or PBMCs.

Clones were sequenced by immunoSEQ multiplex PCR, and TCRdb holds only the in-frame ones, with some missing. The profile shows 300,000 to 450,000 clones, around 92% of them singletons. Recruited during active infection, patients (from Seattle) were subsequently followed longitudinally. Sequences were obtained from peripheral blood. The TCR was taken from a woman younger than 45 with COVID-19, enrolled during active disease.

CDR3 sequence (DNA): TGTGCCAGTGGGACAGGGCTCGGCGAGCAGTACTTC. This codes for CASGTGLGEQYF. The chain joins TRBV27 to TRBJ2-7, with 9 bases fitting TRBD1. V lost 9 bases to trimming and J lost 6 bases; unmatched junction nucleotides: 6. This CDR3 spans 12 amino acids. Germline V CDR1 and CDR2: MNHEY, SMNVEV (reference sequence).